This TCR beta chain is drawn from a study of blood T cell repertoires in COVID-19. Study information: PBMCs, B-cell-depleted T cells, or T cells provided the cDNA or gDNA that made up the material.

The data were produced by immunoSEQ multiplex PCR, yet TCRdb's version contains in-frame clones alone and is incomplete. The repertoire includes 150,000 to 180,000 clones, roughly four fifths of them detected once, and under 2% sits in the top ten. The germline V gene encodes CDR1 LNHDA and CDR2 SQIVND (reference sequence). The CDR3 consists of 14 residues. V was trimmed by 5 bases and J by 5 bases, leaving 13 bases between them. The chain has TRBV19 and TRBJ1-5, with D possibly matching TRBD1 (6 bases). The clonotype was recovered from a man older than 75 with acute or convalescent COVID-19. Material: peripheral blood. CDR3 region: CASSPRQEYQPQHF. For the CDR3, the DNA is TGTGCCAGTAGTCCTCGACAGGAATATCAGCCCCAGCATTTT.